This T cell receptor (beta chain) was captured in a study of T cells in Graves' hyperthyroidism and ophthalmopathy. This clonotype showed up many times. Template material for amplifying TCR beta CDR3 regions consisted of RNA transcripts. The HTBI primer set served for first-round RT-PCR of the TCR CDR3. One entry per CDR3 protein results from TCRdb running MiXCR on the multiplex PCR reads. The table has around 450,000 distinct CDR3 sequences, approximately 14% seen once. This TCR derives from a woman younger than 30 with Graves' hyperthyroidism. Source material: blood.

CDR3: CASSRTGRNIQYF. CDR3 bases: TGTGCCAGCAGCAGGACTGGGAGAAACATTCAGTACTTC. The chain uses TRBV11-2 and TRBJ2-4; a weak D match, TRBD2 (5 bases). Trimming pared 5 bases from V and 6 bases from J, leaving 11 bases between. The CDR3 totals 13 residues. CDR1 is SGHAT and CDR2 is FQNNGV in the germline V gene.